These 8 T cell receptor beta chains were sequenced from one sample in a study of regulatory T cells in long-lasting Graves disease. Combining iRepertoire HTBI primers with Arm-PCR of CDR3 regions, the authors built TCR beta libraries. TCRdb called the multiplex PCR reads again in MiXCR, with one record for every CDR3 protein. The sample holds roughly 510,000 distinct CDR3 sequences, roughly a sixth seen once. Time point denoted: newly diagnosed GD, antithyroid drugs for less than 3 months. From RNA extracted from PBMCs, the TCR library was made. These same data were also listed under a study on T cells in Graves' hyperthyroidism and ophthalmopathy.

Sequenced material: peripheral blood mononuclear cells (PBMCs), taken at new diagnosis, from a patient treated with antithyroid drugs. The receptors come from a man between 18 and 35 years old with Graves disease.

This clonotype was observed many times. The chain is built from TRBV4-1 and TRBJ2-1; TRBD2 aligns across 11 bases. The V gene's germline CDR1 is MGHRA and CDR2 YSYEKL. Unmatched junction bases numbered 5, after V lost 4 bases and J lost 6 bases. The CDR3 has 15 amino acids. The CDR3 is CASSPGLAAINEQFF. CDR3 nucleotides: TGCGCCAGCAGCCCGGGACTAGCGGCGATCAATGAGCAGTTCTTC.

This clonotype came up a few times. DNA of the CDR3: TGTGCCAGCTCACCATCCCAGGGGCGGGTTGAAAAACTGTTTTTT. Amino acid sequence: CASSPSQGRVEKLFF. The V and J genes are TRBV18 and TRBJ1-4; D might be TRBD1 (6 bases). With 2 bases removed from V and 7 bases from J, the gap between germline ends came to 14 bases. Germline V gene lookup returns CDR1 KGHSH and CDR2 LQKENI. CDR3 length: 15 amino acids. The whole variable domain, remainder taken from reference TRBV18 and TRBJ1-4, is NAGVMQNPRHLVRRRGQEARLRCSPMKGHSHVYWYRQLPEEGLKFMVYLQKENIIDESGMPKERFSAEFPKEGPSILRIQQVVRGDSAAYFCASSPSQGRVEKLFFGSGTQLSVL.

This clonotype was observed a few times. This chain connects TRBV7-8 to TRBJ2-1; maybe TRBD2 (5 bases). The V end lost 2 bases, the J end lost 4 bases, and 21 bases lay between the germline ends. The CDR3 is made up of 18 amino acids. Germline lookup yields CDR1 SGHVS and CDR2 FQNEAQ. Here the CDR3 reads CASSLPRLGAASYNEQFF. The CDR3 nucleotides are TGTGCCAGCAGCTTACCCCGCCTGGGAGCGGCTTCATACAATGAGCAGTTCTTC.

This sequence joins TRBV19 and TRBJ2-7, with D perhaps TRBD1 or TRBD2 (5 bases each). Germline assignment: CDR1 LNHDA and CDR2 SQIVND (reference sequence). The CDR3 covers 12 residues. V lost 6 bases and J 8 bases, leaving 14 bases between the germline ends. CDR3 in amino acids: CASRPDRDQQYF. Written as DNA, the CDR3 is TGTGCCAGTAGGCCGGACCGGGACCAGCAGTACTTC.

This chain uses TRBV14 with TRBJ1-2; D unclear. This CDR3 region has 14 residues. V was trimmed by 0 bases and J by 3 bases, leaving 8 bases between them. The germline V gene has CDR1 SGHDN and CDR2 FVKESK. CDR3 amino acids: CASSQDRPHYGYTF. Written as DNA, the CDR3 is TGTGCCAGCAGCCAAGACCGCCCCCACTATGGCTACACCTTC.

This clonotype was counted at least ten times. This sequence joins TRBV20-1 and TRBJ1-1; TRBD1 matches at 7 bases. V trimming: 0 bases; J trimming: 5 bases; junction bases outside the gene matches: 9. Germline V lookup: CDR1 DFQATT, CDR2 SNEGSKA (reference sequence). The length of the CDR3 is 15 residues. The CDR3 bases are TGCAGTGCTAGAGATATGCGACAGGGCGGGACTGAAGCTTTCTTT. Residues: CSARDMRQGGTEAFF.

The sample holds many counts of this clonotype. This sequence joins TRBV20-1 and TRBJ2-3; TRBD1 might be the D (6 bases). Between the trimmed V and J ends, which lost 5 bases and 0 bases, there was a span of 9 bases. This CDR3 spans 13 amino acids. CDR1 and CDR2 from the germline V gene are DFQATT and SNEGSKA (reference sequence). CDR3 nucleotides: TGCAGTGCTCGAGGACAGAGCACAGATACGCAGTATTTT. Translated, it gives CSARGQSTDTQYF.

This clonotype was detected many times. The rearrangement uses TRBV10-3 and TRBJ1-1; D not resolved. The CDR3 sequence is 14 residues long. Germline CDR1 reads ENHRY; CDR2 reads SYGVKD. The germline V and J ends were trimmed by 7 bases and 4 bases, with 16 bases remaining between them. In DNA form, the CDR3 reads TGTGCCATCAACGGCCGGCAGTCGCCCACTGAAGCTTTCTTT. This codes for CAINGRQSPTEAFF.